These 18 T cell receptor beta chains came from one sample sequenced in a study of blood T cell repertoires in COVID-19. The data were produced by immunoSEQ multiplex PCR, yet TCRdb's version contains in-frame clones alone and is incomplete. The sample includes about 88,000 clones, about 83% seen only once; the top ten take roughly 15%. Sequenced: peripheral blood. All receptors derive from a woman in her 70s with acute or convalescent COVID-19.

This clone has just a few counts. The CDR3 is CASRHRQAYEAFF. CDR3 DNA sequence: TGTGCCAGCAGACATAGACAGGCCTATGAAGCTTTCTTT. The rearrangement links TRBV12-3 or TRBV12-4 to TRBJ1-1, with D possibly matching TRBD1 (6 bases). Between the trimmed V and J ends, which lost 6 bases and 7 bases, there was a span of 15 bases. This CDR3 has 13 amino acids.

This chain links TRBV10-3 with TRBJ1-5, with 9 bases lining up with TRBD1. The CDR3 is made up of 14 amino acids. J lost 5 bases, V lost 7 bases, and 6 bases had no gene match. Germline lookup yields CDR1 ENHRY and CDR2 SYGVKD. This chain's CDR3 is CAINTGGWDQPQHF. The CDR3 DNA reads TGTGCCATCAACACAGGGGGCTGGGATCAGCCCCAGCATTTT.

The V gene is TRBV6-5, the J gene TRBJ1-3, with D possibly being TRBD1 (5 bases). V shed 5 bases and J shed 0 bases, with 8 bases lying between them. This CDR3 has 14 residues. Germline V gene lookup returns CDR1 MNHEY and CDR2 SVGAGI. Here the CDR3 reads CASSTGLSGNTIYF. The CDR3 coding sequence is TGTGCCAGCAGTACAGGCCTCTCTGGAAACACCATATATTTT.

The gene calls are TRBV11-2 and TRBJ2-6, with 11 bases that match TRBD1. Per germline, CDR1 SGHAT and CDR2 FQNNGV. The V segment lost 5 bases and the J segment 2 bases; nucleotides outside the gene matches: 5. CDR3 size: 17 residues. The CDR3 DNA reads TGTGCCAGCAGCCCCTCGGGACAGGGGGCTGGGGCCAACGTCCTGACTTTC. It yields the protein CASSPSGQGAGANVLTF.

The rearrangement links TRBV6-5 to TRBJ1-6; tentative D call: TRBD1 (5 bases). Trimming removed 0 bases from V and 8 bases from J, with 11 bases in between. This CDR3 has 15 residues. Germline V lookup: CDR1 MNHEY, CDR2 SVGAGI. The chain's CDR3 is CASSYSGRVYSPLHF. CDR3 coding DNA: TGTGCCAGCAGTTACTCTGGCAGGGTTTATTCACCCCTCCACTTT.

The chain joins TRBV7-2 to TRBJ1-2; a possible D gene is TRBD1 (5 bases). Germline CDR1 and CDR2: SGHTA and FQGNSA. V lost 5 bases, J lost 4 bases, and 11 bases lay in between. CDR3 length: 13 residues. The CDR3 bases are TGTGCCAGCAGCGACGACAGATTCTATGGCTACACCTTC. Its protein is CASSDDRFYGYTF.

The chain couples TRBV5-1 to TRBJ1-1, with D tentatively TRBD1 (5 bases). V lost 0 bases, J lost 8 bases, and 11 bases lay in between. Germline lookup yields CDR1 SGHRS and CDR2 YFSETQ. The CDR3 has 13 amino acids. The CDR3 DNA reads TGCGCCAGCAGCTTGGGGACATCTACGGAAGCTTTCTTT. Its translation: CASSLGTSTEAFF.

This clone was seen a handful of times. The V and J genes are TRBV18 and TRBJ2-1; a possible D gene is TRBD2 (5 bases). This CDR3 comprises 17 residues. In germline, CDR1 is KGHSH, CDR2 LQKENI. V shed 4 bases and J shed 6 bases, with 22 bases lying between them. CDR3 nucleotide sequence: TGTGCCAGCTCACTCGTCCTAAGTGGGAGTGCACGCAATGAGCAGTTCTTC. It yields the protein CASSLVLSGSARNEQFF.

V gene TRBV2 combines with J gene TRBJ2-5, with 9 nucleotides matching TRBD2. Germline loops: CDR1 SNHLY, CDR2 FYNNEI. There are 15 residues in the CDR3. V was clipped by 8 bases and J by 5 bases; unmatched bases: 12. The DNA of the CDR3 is TGTGCCAGCGGGCAGGGACTAGCTTTTCTCGAGACCCAGTACTTC. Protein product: CASGQGLAFLETQYF.

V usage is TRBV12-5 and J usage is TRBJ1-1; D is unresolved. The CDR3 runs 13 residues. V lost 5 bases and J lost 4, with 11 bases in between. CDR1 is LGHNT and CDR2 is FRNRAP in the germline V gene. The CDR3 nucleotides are TGTGCTAGTGGTACTAATTTGGGCACTGAAGCTTTCTTT. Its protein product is CASGTNLGTEAFF.

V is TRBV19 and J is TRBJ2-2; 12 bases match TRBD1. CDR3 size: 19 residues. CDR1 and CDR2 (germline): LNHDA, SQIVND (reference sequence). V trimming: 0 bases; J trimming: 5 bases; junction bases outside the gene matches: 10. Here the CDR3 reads CASSIDLPGQGARTGELFF. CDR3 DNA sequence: TGTGCCAGTAGTATAGATCTGCCGGGACAGGGGGCGCGGACCGGGGAGCTGTTTTTT.

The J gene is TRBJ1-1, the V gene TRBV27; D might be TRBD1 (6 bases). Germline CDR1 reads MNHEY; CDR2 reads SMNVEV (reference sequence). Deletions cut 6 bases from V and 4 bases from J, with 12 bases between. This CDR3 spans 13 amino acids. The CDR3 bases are TGTGCCAGCAGCTACAGGGAAGGCACTGAAGCTTTCTTT. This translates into CASSYREGTEAFF.

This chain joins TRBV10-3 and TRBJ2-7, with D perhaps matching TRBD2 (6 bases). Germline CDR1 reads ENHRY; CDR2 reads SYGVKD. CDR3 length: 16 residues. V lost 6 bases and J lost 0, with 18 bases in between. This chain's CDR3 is CAISDPGGTLSYEQYV. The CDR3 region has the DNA TGTGCCATCAGCGACCCTGGGGGGACCCTCTCCTACGAGCAGTACGTC.

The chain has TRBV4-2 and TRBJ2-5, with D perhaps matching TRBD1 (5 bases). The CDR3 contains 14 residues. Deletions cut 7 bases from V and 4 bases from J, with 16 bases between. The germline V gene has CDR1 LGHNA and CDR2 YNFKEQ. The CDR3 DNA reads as TGTGCCAGCAAACAAGGGGCCGGCGGAGAGACCCAGTACTTC. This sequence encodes CASKQGAGGETQYF.

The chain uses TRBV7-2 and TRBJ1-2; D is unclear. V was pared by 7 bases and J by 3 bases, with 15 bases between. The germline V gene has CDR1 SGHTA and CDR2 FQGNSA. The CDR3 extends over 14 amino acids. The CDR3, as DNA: TGTGCCAGCATGGTGGCAGGCAGCTACTATGGCTACACCTTC. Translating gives CASMVAGSYYGYTF.

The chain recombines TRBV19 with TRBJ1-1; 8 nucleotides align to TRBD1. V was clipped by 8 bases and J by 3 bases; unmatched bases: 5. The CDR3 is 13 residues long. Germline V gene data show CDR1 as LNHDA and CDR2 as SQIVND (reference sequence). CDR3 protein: CASDDRGDTEAFF. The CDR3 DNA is TGTGCCAGTGACGACAGGGGAGACACTGAAGCTTTCTTT. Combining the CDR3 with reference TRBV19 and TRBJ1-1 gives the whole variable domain DGGITQSPKYLFRKEGQNVTLSCEQNLNHDAMYWYRQDPGQGLRLIYYSQIVNDFQKGDIAEGYSVSREKKESFPLTVTSAQKNPTAFYLCASDDRGDTEAFFGQGTRLTVV.

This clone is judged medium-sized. CDR3 sequence reads: CASSQDVGQGAGAQYF. CDR3 DNA: TGCGCCAGCAGCCAAGATGTAGGACAGGGCGCGGGTGCGCAGTATTTT. The chain carries TRBV4-3 and TRBJ2-3; 8 bases map to TRBD1. The V segment lost 0 bases and the J segment 10 bases; nucleotides outside the gene matches: 12. The CDR3 has 16 residues. Germline V gives CDR1 LGHNA, CDR2 YSLEER.

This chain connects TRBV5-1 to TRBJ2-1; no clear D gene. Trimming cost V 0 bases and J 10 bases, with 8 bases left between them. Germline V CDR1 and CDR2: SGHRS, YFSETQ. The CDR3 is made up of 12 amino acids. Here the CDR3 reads CASSLVPEEQFF. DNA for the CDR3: TGCGCCAGCAGCTTGGTTCCGGAGGAGCAGTTCTTC.